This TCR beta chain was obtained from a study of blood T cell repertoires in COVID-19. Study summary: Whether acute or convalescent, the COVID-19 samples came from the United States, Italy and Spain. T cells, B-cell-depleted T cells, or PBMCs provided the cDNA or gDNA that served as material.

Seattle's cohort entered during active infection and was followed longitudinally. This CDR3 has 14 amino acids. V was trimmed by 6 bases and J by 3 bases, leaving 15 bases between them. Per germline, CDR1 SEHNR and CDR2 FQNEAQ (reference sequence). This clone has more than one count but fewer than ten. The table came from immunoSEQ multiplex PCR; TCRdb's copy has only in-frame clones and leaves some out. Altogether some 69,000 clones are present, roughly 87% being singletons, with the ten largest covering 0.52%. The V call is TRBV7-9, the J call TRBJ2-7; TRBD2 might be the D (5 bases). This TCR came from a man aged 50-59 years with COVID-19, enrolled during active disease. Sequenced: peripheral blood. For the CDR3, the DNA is TGTGCCAGCAGTACGACCGGGAACCTCTACGAGCAGTACTTC. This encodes CASSTTGNLYEQYF.